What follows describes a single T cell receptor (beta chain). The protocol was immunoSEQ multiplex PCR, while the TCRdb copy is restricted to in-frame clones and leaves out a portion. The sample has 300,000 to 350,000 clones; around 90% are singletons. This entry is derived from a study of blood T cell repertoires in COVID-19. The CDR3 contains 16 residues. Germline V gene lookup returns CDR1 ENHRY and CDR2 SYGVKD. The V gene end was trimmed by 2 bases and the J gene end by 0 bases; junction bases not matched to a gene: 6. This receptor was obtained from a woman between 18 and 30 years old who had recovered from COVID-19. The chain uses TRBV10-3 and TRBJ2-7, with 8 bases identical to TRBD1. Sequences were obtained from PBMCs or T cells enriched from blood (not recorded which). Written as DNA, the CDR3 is TGTGCCATCAGTGAGGGACCCGGGACAGGCTCCTACGAGCAGTACTTC. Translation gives CAISEGPGTGSYEQYF.